This section outlines one TCR beta chain sequence together with its context. An end of the junction differs from the germline gene, which may be a read error. This sample stems from a study of cytomegalovirus exposure and HLA in healthy donors. This CDR3 spans 15 amino acids. Looked up from germline, CDR1 is LNHNV and CDR2 is YYDKDF (reference sequence). The study ran its PCR with 60 Vbeta and 13 Jbeta primers. Produced via immunoSEQ multiplex PCR; TCRdb's table is partial and in-frame only. The sample holds around 140,000 clones, approximately 87% seen once. The sequenced material came from PBMCs. The TCR sequence derives from a man aged 35 to 55 in good health and CMV-seronegative. This chain joins TRBV15 and TRBJ1-1, with D hard to call. CDR3 loop: CATSRAGYLKTEAFF. CDR3 nucleotides: TGTGCCACCAGCAGGGCGGGGTACCTGAAGACTGAAGCTTTCTTT. Based on the CDR3 plus reference TRBV15 and TRBJ1-1, the full variable domain is DAMVIQNPRYQVTQFGKPVTLSCSQTLNHNVMYWYQQKSSQAPKLLFHYYDKDFNNEADTPDNFQSRRPNTSFCFLDIRSPGLGDTAMYLCATSRAGYLKTEAFFGQGTRLTVV.